This TCR beta chain is from a study of T cell repertoires in cytomegalovirus infection. On the study more broadly: It can be stated that public TCR beta signatures indicated CMV infection as well as a matching HLA type. The study's findings and limits: The cumulative frequency of public TCR beta families identified carriers of CMV plus the relevant HLA. CMV-specific HLA-C-restricted TCR beta clonotypes dominated the ex vivo response.

The CDR3 totals 16 residues. V was clipped by 1 base and J by 8 bases, with 15 bases between them. CDR1 LNHDA and CDR2 SQIVND come from the germline V gene (reference sequence). TCRdb recomputed calls from the reads with MiXCR, one row per CDR3 protein. The table has 350,000 to 550,000 distinct CDR3 sequences, around 32% seen once. On this clonotype itself: What it binds is not known.

The receptor's source is a human donor in good health (CMV status not recorded). Some clones in this sample may be carry-over from other donors' samples. The chain employs TRBV19 and TRBJ1-6; unclear D gene. The sample consisted of PBMCs. The CDR3 nucleotides read TGTGCCAGTAGTATAGGTGAACATCTCCTGTATTCACCCCTCCACTTT. This sequence encodes CASSIGEHLLYSPLHF.